This T cell receptor (beta chain) was captured in a study of shared clonotypes between healthy human individuals. Study-level points and caveats: The donor pool, a small one, limited the genetic and exposure-history diversity represented. Among donors, clonotype sharing was expected to be affected by sequencing depth.

Those who donated, Caucasian adults without exception, all lived in Nashville, Tennessee. Original methodology: ImmunoSEQ yielded junction-only sequences lacking quality scores, so filtering differed. The assay was immunoSEQ multiplex PCR, and TCRdb's table has in-frame clones only and misses some. D and trimming come from the DNA, and the V and J calls and clone size come from that table. This repertoire shows 400,000 to 600,000 clones, around 75% found once; its top ten account for approximately 13%. This CDR3 has 16 residues. Trimming took 4 bases from V and 3 from J; bases not matched to a gene: 7. From germline, CDR1 is SGHNT and CDR2 YYREEE (reference sequence). This clone was seen a few times. Its specificity is unknown. The sample holds other DNA sequences that translate to the same CDR3.

This TCR came from a woman between 35 and 50 years old in good health. Some clones in this sample may be carry-over from other donors' samples. V and J are TRBV5-4 and TRBJ2-7, with TRBD2 matching 13 bases. The sample was PBMCs. The CDR3 DNA reads TGTGCCAGCAGCCCGGGCGGACTAGCGGGAGTCTACGAGCAGTACTTC. Amino acid sequence: CASSPGGLAGVYEQYF.